The 30 T cell receptor beta chains below were found in one sample sequenced in a study of human T cells and chemical hapten exposure. Noted time point: patch test 1, 2 weeks after DPC sensitization. Treatment noted: therapeutic diphenylcyclopropenone sensitization with weekly scalp DPC. TCRdb reprocessed the RACE reads with MiXCR, giving one entry per CDR3 protein. The sample carries approximately 340,000 distinct CDR3 sequences, around 7% recorded once. The sample here was whole blood, taken in connection with sensitization to the hapten diphenylcyclopropenone (DPC). Source of these receptors: a woman aged 18 to 35 with alopecia areata. Some clones in this sample may be carry-over from other donors' samples.

This clonotype was observed a handful of times. The chain has TRBV5-6 and TRBJ1-1, with a possible D match to TRBD1 (6 bases). CDR1 and CDR2 from the germline V gene are SGHDT and YYEEEE. Between the trimmed V and J ends, which lost 5 bases and 1 base, there was a span of 15 bases. There are 15 residues in the CDR3. CDR3 region: CASSPLGTQNTEAFF. CDR3 DNA sequence: TGTGCCAGCAGTCCCCTCGGGACACAGAACACTGAAGCTTTCTTT.

Many counts were recorded for this clonotype. The chain recombines TRBV5-1 with TRBJ2-5; D not resolved. Germline CDR1 SGHRS, CDR2 YFSETQ. With 4 bases removed from V and 3 bases from J, the gap between germline ends came to 10 bases. CDR3 length: 13 amino acids. The CDR3 region has the DNA TGCGCCAGCAGCAACCCGGTTGAAGAGACCCAGTACTTC. This codes for CASSNPVEETQYF.

The chain joins TRBV20-1 to TRBJ1-2; D call uncertain. CDR1 and CDR2 from the germline V gene are DFQATT and SNEGSKA (reference sequence). Trimming pared 2 bases from V and 5 bases from J, leaving 9 bases between. CDR3 length: 12 amino acids. The CDR3 DNA is TGCAGTGCTAGACTGGGAGGGTATGGCTACACCTTC. Translation: CSARLGGYGYTF.

In its sample, this clonotype was seen many times. The chain combines TRBV20-1 with TRBJ2-3, with 7 bases that match TRBD2. The germline CDR1 and CDR2 sequences are DFQATT and SNEGSKA (reference sequence). The CDR3 loop spans 13 amino acids. Trimming removed 0 bases from V and 5 bases from J; junction bases left unmatched: 2. The CDR3 DNA reads TGCAGTGCTAGAGATGGGGGGGGAGATACGCAGTATTTT. Translation gives CSARDGGGDTQYF.

This clonotype was found a few times. The chain employs TRBV9 and TRBJ2-2; 13 nucleotides agree with TRBD2. Germline assignment: CDR1 SGDLS and CDR2 YYNGEE. V was clipped by 0 bases and J by 2 bases; unmatched bases: 7. CDR3 size: 19 residues. The CDR3 protein is CASSVAPGLAGINTGELFF. The DNA for the CDR3 is TGTGCCAGCAGCGTAGCCCCGGGACTAGCGGGGATTAACACCGGGGAGCTGTTTTTT.

The sample holds a few counts of this clonotype. This chain links TRBV6-6 with TRBJ1-4, with TRBD1 matching 7 bases. The CDR3 has 15 residues. The germline V gene has CDR1 MNHNY and CDR2 SVGAGI (reference sequence). The trim removed 2 bases at V and 8 bases at J, leaving 8 bases unmatched. CDR3 nucleotide sequence: TGTGCCAGCAGTTACCGAACAGGGGTCTCCGAAAAACTGTTTTTT. This encodes CASSYRTGVSEKLFF.

The chain couples TRBV20-1 to TRBJ2-6; perhaps D is TRBD1 or TRBD2 (5 bases each). The CDR3 runs 15 residues. V lost 1 base and J 4 bases, leaving 11 bases between the germline ends. CDR1 DFQATT and CDR2 SNEGSKA come from the germline V gene (reference sequence). CDR3 loop: CSARVWGTGANVLTF. The DNA of the CDR3 is TGCAGTGCTAGAGTTTGGGGGACCGGGGCCAACGTCCTGACTTTC.

This clonotype was picked up one time. The chain combines TRBV11-2 with TRBJ1-6, with D unclear. CDR3 length equals 14 residues. CDR1 is SGHAT, CDR2 FQNNGV, per germline. V was pared by 8 bases and J by 9 bases, with 17 bases between. The CDR3 reads CASALEAPPSPLHF. CDR3 bases: TGTGCCAGCGCCCTTGAGGCCCCCCCTTCACCCCTCCACTTT.

V gene TRBV20-1 combines with J gene TRBJ1-1; unclear D gene. The CDR3 sequence is 11 residues long. V was trimmed by 3 bases and J by 3 bases, leaving 5 bases between them. CDR1 and CDR2 (germline): DFQATT, SNEGSKA (reference sequence). The CDR3 region has the DNA TGCAGTGCTAGTCCCCACACTGAAGCTTTCTTT. It is translated as CSASPHTEAFF.

This clonotype appeared many times. V is TRBV12-3 or TRBV12-4 and J is TRBJ1-1, with D tentatively TRBD1 (5 bases). The length of the CDR3 is 15 residues. V lost 7 bases, J lost 1 base, and 16 bases lay in between. Written as DNA, the CDR3 is TGTGCCAGCAACCCGGGGAGGGGATGGAACACTGAAGCTTTCTTT. Encoded protein: CASNPGRGWNTEAFF.

The V gene is TRBV28, the J gene TRBJ2-2; D remains unclear. The germline V gene has CDR1 MDHEN and CDR2 SYDVKM. This CDR3 spans 12 amino acids. V was cut by 3 bases and J by 7 bases, with 6 bases left in between. CDR3 in DNA: TGTGCCAGCAGTTTTACAGACGGGGAGCTGTTTTTT. Translating it yields CASSFTDGELFF.

This chain joins TRBV10-3 and TRBJ2-3; D is possibly TRBD1 or TRBD2 (6 bases each). The CDR3 totals 14 residues. CDR1 and CDR2 (germline): ENHRY, SYGVKD. V was clipped by 8 bases and J by 0 bases, with 12 bases between them. The CDR3 DNA reads TGTGCCATCCGGAGGGGGGACAGCACAGATACGCAGTATTTT. Protein sequence: CAIRRGDSTDTQYF.

This clonotype was counted at least ten times. The V gene is TRBV5-1, the J gene TRBJ2-3; 13 positions match TRBD2. The CDR3 runs to 20 residues. The ends lost 1 base at V and 0 bases at J; junction bases unmatched: 11. Germline assignment: CDR1 SGHRS and CDR2 YFSETQ. CDR3 nucleotides: TGCGCCAGCAGCTTGTCAACTAGCGGGGGGGGCACCCCTAGCACAGATACGCAGTATTTT. Its protein product is CASSLSTSGGGTPSTDTQYF.

The sample holds many counts of this clonotype. The genes are TRBV20-1 and TRBJ2-7; TRBD1 might be the D (5 bases). Germline V gene data show CDR1 as DFQATT and CDR2 as SNEGSKA (reference sequence). This CDR3 comprises 15 residues. Deletions cut 0 bases from V and 1 base from J, with 13 bases between. CDR3 in DNA: TGCAGTGCTAGAGATGAGACAGAAAATTCCTACGAGCAGTACTTC. It encodes CSARDETENSYEQYF.

This clonotype was seen a handful of times. V usage is TRBV29-1 and J usage is TRBJ1-2; 8 bases agree with TRBD1. CDR1 SQVTM and CDR2 ANQGSEA come from the germline V gene. The CDR3 contains 13 residues. V gave up 3 bases and J gave up 1 base; unmatched junction bases: 1. The DNA for the CDR3 is TGCAGCGTTGACAGGGGGCTTAACTATGGCTACACCTTC. Translating it yields CSVDRGLNYGYTF.

In its sample, this clonotype was seen a few times. This sequence joins TRBV7-2 and TRBJ1-6, with TRBD1 as a possible D gene (5 bases). The V end was cut by 3 bases, the J end by 8 bases, with 11 bases between. CDR1 and CDR2 from the germline V gene are SGHTA and FQGNSA. This CDR3 region has 14 residues. CDR3 sequence reads: CASSFTGGDSPLHF. CDR3 bases: TGTGCCAGCAGCTTTACTGGGGGGGATTCACCCCTCCACTTT.

This clonotype was seen repeatedly, ten times or more. The V gene is TRBV3-1, the J gene TRBJ2-7, with D hard to call. The V gene lost 3 bases and the J gene lost 1 base, with 7 bases spanning the gap. Looked up from germline, CDR1 is LGHDT and CDR2 is YNNKEL (reference sequence). CDR3 length: 13 residues. The CDR3 bases are TGTGCCAGCAGCCACAGGCCTTCCTACGAGCAGTACTTC. Protein: CASSHRPSYEQYF.

This clonotype appeared many times. This chain uses TRBV20-1 with TRBJ2-1, with 9 bases identical to TRBD2. Germline V gives CDR1 DFQATT, CDR2 SNEGSKA (reference sequence). The CDR3 consists of 14 residues. J lost 10 bases, V lost 0 bases, and 7 bases had no gene match. CDR3 loop: CSARDPRLAEEQFF. For the CDR3, the DNA is TGCAGTGCTAGAGATCCCCGACTAGCGGAGGAGCAGTTCTTC.

This clonotype was seen more than once but under ten times. The V and J genes are TRBV27 and TRBJ2-7; 7 nucleotides line up with TRBD1. This CDR3 contains 14 residues. The junction had 16 bases not matched to a gene; V was cut back by 11 bases and J by 6 bases. Germline assignment: CDR1 MNHEY and CDR2 SMNVEV (reference sequence). The CDR3 coding sequence is TGTGCCGCCAGCACCTTGAAACAGGGGTCCGAGCAGTACTTC. The encoded protein is CAASTLKQGSEQYF.

This clonotype was counted ten times or more. V and J are TRBV6-5 and TRBJ2-3; possibly TRBD1 for D (6 bases). Trimming left V 5 bases short and J 0 bases short, with 12 bases between. The CDR3 is 15 amino acids. Germline V gene sequence: CDR1 MNHEY, CDR2 SVGAGI. CDR3 sequence: CASSTRTASTDTQYF. The CDR3 coding sequence is TGTGCCAGCAGTACCCGGACAGCTAGCACAGATACGCAGTATTTT.

This clonotype was counted only a few times. This chain links TRBV27 with TRBJ2-7; either TRBD1 or TRBD2 may fit D (5 bases each). The CDR3 is 12 amino acids. Germline lookup yields CDR1 MNHEY and CDR2 SMNVEV (reference sequence). With 3 bases removed from V and 5 bases from J, the gap between germline ends came to 8 bases. The CDR3 spells CASSFQGHEQYF. CDR3 sequence (DNA): TGTGCCAGCAGTTTCCAGGGACACGAGCAGTACTTC.

The rearrangement links TRBV9 to TRBJ1-2; D gene ambiguous. The CDR3 loop spans 14 amino acids. Germline CDR1 reads SGDLS; CDR2 reads YYNGEE. V lost 0 bases to trimming and J lost 2 bases, with 8 bases between them. The CDR3 nucleotides read TGTGCCAGCAGCGTAGATGTCGGAAACTATGGCTACACCTTC. Protein sequence: CASSVDVGNYGYTF.

The chain joins TRBV29-1 to TRBJ2-7; 8 bases match TRBD2. V was clipped by 7 bases and J by 0 bases; unmatched bases: 2. The germline gives CDR1 SQVTM, CDR2 ANQGSEA. The length of the CDR3 is 12 residues. CDR3 coding DNA: TGCAGCGGAGCGGGGGCCTCCTACGAGCAGTACTTC. Protein: CSGAGASYEQYF.

This clonotype was seen at least ten times. The genes are TRBV12-3 or TRBV12-4 and TRBJ1-6, with D maybe TRBD1 (6 bases). This CDR3 has 16 residues. The ends were cut back, 1 base at V and 7 bases at J, with 14 bases in the middle. The CDR3 coding sequence is TGTGCCAGCAGTTTAGAGGCGGGGGCTGGGAATTCACCCCTCCACTTT. Protein product: CASSLEAGAGNSPLHF.

The chain couples TRBV3-1 to TRBJ2-1, with 10 positions matching TRBD1. Per the germline V gene, CDR1 is LGHDT and CDR2 is YNNKEL (reference sequence). The J segment lost 5 bases and the V segment lost 4 bases, leaving 5 bases of the junction unmatched. This CDR3 is built from 15 residues. CDR3 loop: CASSPTGQGNNEQFF. The DNA of the CDR3 is TGTGCCAGCAGCCCAACGGGACAGGGGAACAATGAGCAGTTCTTC.

This clonotype appeared many times. The V and J genes are TRBV27 and TRBJ1-1, with 7 bases that match TRBD1. Trimming at V came to 5 bases and at J to 1 base, leaving 7 bases not matched to a gene. Germline V gene sequence: CDR1 MNHEY, CDR2 SMNVEV (reference sequence). The CDR3 is made up of 15 amino acids. In DNA form, the CDR3 reads TGTGCCAGCAGTCCCCTAGGACAGGCGAACACTGAAGCTTTCTTT. Encoded protein: CASSPLGQANTEAFF.

This chain links TRBV7-9 with TRBJ2-7; the D is unclear. Trimming pared 5 bases from V and 5 bases from J, leaving 19 bases between. Looked up from germline, CDR1 is SEHNR and CDR2 is FQNEAQ (reference sequence). The CDR3 consists of 15 residues. The CDR3 DNA is TGTGCCAGCAGCACAACCGGCCCCAAAGGAAACGAGCAGTACTTC. Protein: CASSTTGPKGNEQYF.

V and J are TRBV7-2 and TRBJ1-2; D uncertain. The CDR3 runs 13 residues. The germline CDR1 and CDR2 sequences are SGHTA and FQGNSA. With 4 bases removed from V and 4 bases from J, the gap between germline ends came to 10 bases. The CDR3 is CASSSSGSYGYTF. The CDR3 region has the DNA TGTGCCAGCAGCTCTTCAGGCTCCTATGGCTACACCTTC. Complete variable domain (other parts from reference TRBV7-2 and TRBJ1-2): GAGVSQSPSNKVTEKGKDVELRCDPISGHTALYWYRQSLGQGLEFLIYFQGNSAPDKSGLPSDRFSAERTGGSVSTLTIQRTQQEDSAVYLCASSSSGSYGYTFGSGTRLTVV.

This clonotype was detected ten times or more. The chain employs TRBV6-5 and TRBJ2-1, with D tentatively TRBD1 (8 bases). Germline CDR1 and CDR2: MNHEY and SVGAGI. This CDR3 contains 15 residues. Trimming took off 5 bases at V and 8 bases at J, with 19 bases between the two ends. This chain's CDR3 is CASSLEGTGLDEQFF. The CDR3 nucleotides read TGTGCCAGCAGTCTAGAAGGGACAGGACTAGATGAGCAGTTCTTC.

The V call is TRBV7-9, the J call TRBJ2-4; D may match TRBD1 or TRBD2 (5 bases each). This CDR3 is built from 14 residues. Germline assignment: CDR1 SEHNR and CDR2 FQNEAQ (reference sequence). The germline V and J ends were trimmed by 4 bases and 8 bases, with 15 bases remaining between them. The CDR3 nucleotides read TGTGCCAGCAGCTCCAGGGACCCCTGGGACATTCAGTACTTC. Amino acids: CASSSRDPWDIQYF.